Listed below are T cell receptor beta chains from one sample, sequenced in a study of blood T cell repertoires in COVID-19. The assay was immunoSEQ multiplex PCR, and TCRdb's table has in-frame clones only and misses some. The table shows some 300,000 clones, with around 89% occurring only once. Source material: PBMCs or T cells enriched from blood (not recorded which). These receptors were taken from a woman under 30 with acute COVID-19. CDR3s include the opening cysteine and the closing phenylalanine or tryptophan. A D gene is named only where the DNA matches it firmly. Rows give clone size only sometimes, using once, few, many, or a class for an expanded clone.

>.|.|TRBV7-9|TRBJ1-2
CASSPRSVDGERGYGYTF
TGTGCCAGCAGCCCGAGAAGCGTAGATGGGGAGAGAGGCTATGGCTACACCTTC
>.|few|TRBV19|TRBJ2-1
CASSPLLLYNEQFF
TGTGCCAGTAGTCCCCTACTGCTGTACAATGAGCAGTTCTTC
>TRBD1|.|TRBV7-8|TRBJ1-1
CASSLAGGTGGIYEAFF
TGTGCCAGCAGCTTAGCGGGGGGGACAGGGGGAATATATGAAGCTTTCTTT
>.|.|TRBV10-3|TRBJ2-7
CAISDIRSSYEQYF
TGTGCCATCAGTGATATACGGTCCTCCTACGAGCAGTACTTC
>.|.|TRBV5-5|TRBJ2-7
CASSFDGSYEQYF
TGTGCCAGCAGCTTTGACGGGTCCTACGAGCAGTACTTC
>.|.|TRBV29-1|TRBJ2-2
CSAQGSINTGELFF
TGCAGCGCCCAGGGGTCCATCAACACCGGGGAGCTGTTTTTT
>TRBD1|.|TRBV9|TRBJ2-7
CASSVTDRGYEQYF
TGTGCCAGCAGCGTAACGGACAGGGGCTACGAGCAGTACTTC
>TRBD2|.|TRBV29-1|TRBJ2-1
CSVETSGRRHEQFF
TGCAGCGTTGAGACTAGCGGGAGGAGGCATGAGCAGTTCTTC
>TRBD1|.|TRBV6-5|TRBJ2-7
CASAPLTGGFSEQYF
TGTGCCAGCGCCCCGTTGACAGGGGGCTTTTCCGAGCAGTACTTC
>.|.|TRBV6-5|TRBJ2-7
CASIEESYEQYF
TGTGCCAGCATAGAGGAGTCCTACGAGCAGTACTTC
>.|once|TRBV28|TRBJ1-5
CASSLSPAGMPQHF
TGTGCCAGCAGTTTATCCCCGGCAGGCATGCCCCAGCATTTT
>.|.|TRBV30|TRBJ1-3
CAWTTGSGNTIYF
TGTGCCTGGACCACAGGGTCTGGAAACACCATATATTTT
>.|.|TRBV19|TRBJ1-5
CASSIDHPQNSNQPQHF
TGTGCCAGTAGTATAGATCACCCACAGAATAGCAATCAGCCCCAGCATTTT
>.|.|TRBV29-1|TRBJ1-2
CSVEGEGWGYTF
TGCAGCGTTGAAGGGGAGGGTTGGGGCTACACCTTC
>.|once|TRBV30|TRBJ1-4
CAWSPTGGDEKLFF
TGTGCCTGGAGCCCTACCGGGGGTGATGAAAAACTGTTTTTT
>TRBD1|.|TRBV7-3|TRBJ1-2
CASSLSTGGVGYTF
TGTGCCAGCAGCTTATCCACAGGGGGAGTTGGCTACACCTTC
>TRBD1|.|TRBV5-6|TRBJ1-5
CASSLGQGHQPQHF
TGTGCCAGCAGCTTGGGACAGGGCCATCAGCCCCAGCATTTT
>.|.|TRBV7-9|TRBJ1-3
CASSLLANTIYF
TGTGCCAGCAGCTTATTGGCTAACACCATATATTTT
>.|.|TRBV9|TRBJ1-1
CASRARGVDTEAFF
TGTGCCAGCAGGGCCCGGGGGGTAGACACTGAAGCTTTCTTT
>.|.|TRBV2|TRBJ2-5
CASSGVEQETQYF
TGTGCCAGCAGTGGAGTAGAGCAAGAGACCCAGTACTTC
>TRBD2|.|TRBV9|TRBJ2-5
CASSVGLAGGGQETQYF
TGTGCCAGCAGCGTAGGTCTAGCGGGAGGAGGGCAAGAGACCCAGTACTTC
>.|.|TRBV28|TRBJ2-3
CASNEDTTDTQYF
TGTGCCAGCAACGAGGACACCACAGATACGCAGTATTTT
>.|once|TRBV11-1|TRBJ1-1
CASSYTGNTEAFF
TGTGCCAGCAGCTACACAGGGAACACTGAAGCTTTCTTT
>.|.|TRBV18|TRBJ1-1
CASSPPSQGNTEAFF
TGTGCCAGCTCACCACCTTCACAGGGGAACACTGAAGCTTTCTTT
>.|.|TRBV9|TRBJ2-7
CASSVGAGGHYEQYF
TGTGCCAGCAGCGTAGGGGCAGGGGGGCACTACGAGCAGTACTTC
>TRBD1|.|TRBV11-2|TRBJ1-2
CASSPPGTGTYGYTF
TGTGCCAGCAGCCCACCCGGGACAGGGACCTATGGCTACACCTTC
>TRBD1|.|TRBV28|TRBJ1-5
CASRSPGQWPPQHF
TGTGCCAGCAGATCTCCGGGACAGTGGCCGCCCCAGCATTTT
>.|.|TRBV7-9|TRBJ1-5
CASSALDQPQHF
TGTGCCAGCAGCGCACTAGACCAGCCCCAGCATTTT
>.|.|TRBV10-3|TRBJ2-5
CATLGSGLETQYF
TGTGCCACCCTGGGGTCAGGGTTAGAGACCCAGTACTTC
>.|once|TRBV18|TRBJ1-2
CASSPGGSGGYTF
TGTGCCAGCTCACCGGGGGGGAGCGGAGGCTACACCTTC
>.|once|TRBV9|TRBJ2-3
CASSVLAGPDTQYF
TGTGCCAGCAGCGTACTGGCGGGACCAGATACGCAGTATTTT
>TRBD1|.|TRBV24-1|TRBJ1-1
CATRPGWDSEAFF
TGTGCCACCAGACCCGGCTGGGACAGCGAAGCTTTCTTT
>.|.|TRBV18|TRBJ1-4
CASSRSGALREKLFF
TGTGCCAGCTCCCGCTCAGGGGCGCTGAGAGAAAAACTGTTTTTT
>.|.|TRBV7-9|TRBJ2-7
CASSLRGVVSGAGWQYF
TGTGCCAGCAGCTTACGCGGGGTCGTGTCGGGTGCGGGTTGGCAGTACTTC
>TRBD2|.|TRBV7-9|TRBJ2-7
CASPSGAAREGEQYF
TGTGCCAGCCCTTCTGGGGCCGCCCGGGAGGGCGAGCAGTACTTC
>.|.|TRBV5-1|TRBJ2-1
CASSLDSSVLHNEQFF
TGCGCCAGCAGCTTGGATAGTAGCGTGCTTCACAATGAGCAGTTCTTC
>TRBD1|.|TRBV7-9|TRBJ1-1
CASSSRTGGPLLDTEAFF
TGTGCCAGCAGCTCTAGGACAGGAGGACCCCTGTTGGACACTGAAGCTTTCTTT
>.|.|TRBV3-1/TRBV3-2|TRBJ2-2
CASSQVLGLEGNTGELFF
TGTGCCAGCAGCCAAGTACTCGGACTGGAGGGAAACACCGGGGAGCTGTTTTTT
>.|.|TRBV19|TRBJ1-5
CASMDWGGSNQPQHF
TGTGCCAGTATGGACTGGGGGGGTAGCAATCAGCCCCAGCATTTT
>TRBD1|.|TRBV6-2/TRBV6-3|TRBJ1-1
CASSRQGWGTEAFF
TGTGCCAGCAGTAGACAGGGGTGGGGCACTGAAGCTTTCTTT
>.|.|TRBV3-1/TRBV3-2|TRBJ1-6
CASRDSYNSPLHF
TGTGCCAGCAGGGACAGCTATAATTCACCCCTCCACTTT